This T cell receptor (beta chain) was recorded in a study of cytomegalovirus exposure and HLA in healthy donors. Study results and limitations: Follow-up analysis later connected one missense variant in DCLRE1C with trimming of TCR beta V- and J-genes.

Notes on this clone: The target antigen is unknown.

Germline assignment: CDR1 MNHNS and CDR2 SASEGT. The ends lost 2 bases at V and 6 bases at J; junction bases unmatched: 11. This CDR3 region has 16 residues. PCR involved 60 Vbeta and 13 Jbeta primers. Here immunoSEQ multiplex PCR was the method, and the copy in TCRdb shows in-frame clones only, minus some. Of more than 90,000 clones listed, over 60% are singletons. The sequence was collected from a human donor in good health. This chain links TRBV6-1 with TRBJ1-2; 8 bases match TRBD1. The sample comprised PBMCs. Here the CDR3 reads CASSESTSQQGDGYTF. The DNA for the CDR3 is TGTGCCAGCAGTGAATCGACCTCCCAACAGGGGGATGGCTACACCTTC.